The T cell receptor (beta chain) described here comes from a study of human T cells and chemical hapten exposure. Looking at the study overall: Upper-back patch tests with 0.01% DPC were read at 6 days. Cases of alopecia areata, totalis or universalis occurred in a predominantly female patient group.

Germline lookup yields CDR1 SGHTA and CDR2 FQGNSA. This CDR3 is built from 14 residues. TCRdb used MiXCR to reprocess the RACE reads, holding one entry per CDR3 protein. The data contain some 330,000 distinct CDR3 sequences, around 5% of them seen just once; the ten biggest clones take up about 8.2%. For this clonotype: At one end, the junction sequence differs from germline, possibly due to a read error.

Documented time point: pre-sensitization, week 0. The treatment is: therapeutic diphenylcyclopropenone sensitization with weekly scalp DPC. The sequence was obtained from a woman aged 18-29 years with alopecia areata. Some clones in this sample may be carry-over from other donors' samples. The sample here was whole blood, taken in connection with sensitization to the hapten diphenylcyclopropenone (DPC). The V call is TRBV7-2, the J call TRBJ1-2; no definite D call. The CDR3 bases are TGTGGCAGCAGCCCCAGGATGGAGTGGTATGGCTACACCTTC. Residues: CGSSPRMEWYGYTF.